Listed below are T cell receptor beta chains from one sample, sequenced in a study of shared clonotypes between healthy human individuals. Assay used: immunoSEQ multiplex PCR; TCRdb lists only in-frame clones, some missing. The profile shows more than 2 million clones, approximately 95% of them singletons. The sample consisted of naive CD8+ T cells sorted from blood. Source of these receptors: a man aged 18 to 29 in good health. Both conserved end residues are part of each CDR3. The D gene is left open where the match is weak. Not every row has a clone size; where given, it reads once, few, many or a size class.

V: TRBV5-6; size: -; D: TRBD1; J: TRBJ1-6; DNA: TGTGCCAGCAGCCCACCGGGACAGTATAATTCACCCCTCCACTTT; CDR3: CASSPPGQYNSPLHF
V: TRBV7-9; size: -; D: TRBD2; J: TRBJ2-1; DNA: TGTGCCAGCAGCTTAGTTGGTAGCGGGGGGGATCCCTCCTACAATGAGCAGTTCTTC; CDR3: CASSLVGSGGDPSYNEQFF
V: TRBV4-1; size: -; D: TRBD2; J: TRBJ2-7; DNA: TGCGCCAGCAGCCAAGCCAGCGGGGGGCCGTATGAGCAGTACTTC; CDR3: CASSQASGGPYEQYF
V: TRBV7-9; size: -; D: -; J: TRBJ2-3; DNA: TGTGCCAGCAGCGGGGGCACAGATACGCAGTATTTT; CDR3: CASSGGTDTQYF
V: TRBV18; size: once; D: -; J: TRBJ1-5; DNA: TGTGCCAGCTCACCACAGGCGAATCAGCCCCAGCATTTT; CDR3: CASSPQANQPQHF
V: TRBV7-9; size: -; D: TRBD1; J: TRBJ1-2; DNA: TGTGCCAGCAGCTCTTCCGGGACAGGGGGCGGATTCTGGGTTGGCTACACCTTC; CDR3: CASSSSGTGGGFWVGYTF
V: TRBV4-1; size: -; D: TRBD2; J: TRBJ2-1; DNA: TGCGCCAGCAGCCACGGCGGGAGAGGCGCCTACAATGAGCAGTTCTTC; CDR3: CASSHGGRGAYNEQFF
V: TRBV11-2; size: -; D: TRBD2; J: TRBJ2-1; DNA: TGTGCCAGCAGCTTAGGCGGTGCGGGAGCCTACAATGAGCAGTTCTTC; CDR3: CASSLGGAGAYNEQFF
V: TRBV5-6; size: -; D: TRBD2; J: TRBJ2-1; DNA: TGTGCCAGCAGCTTGGCGCTAGCGGGAGGGATAGGTGAGCAGTTCTTC; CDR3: CASSLALAGGIGEQFF
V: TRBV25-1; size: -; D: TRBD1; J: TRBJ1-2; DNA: TGTGCCACCCGGACAGGGTTCTTAGGGGGCTACACCTTC; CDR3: CATRTGFLGGYTF
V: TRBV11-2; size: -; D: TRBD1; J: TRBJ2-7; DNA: TGTGCCAGCAGCTACGACAGGGATTTCTCCTACGAGCAGTACTTC; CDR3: CASSYDRDFSYEQYF
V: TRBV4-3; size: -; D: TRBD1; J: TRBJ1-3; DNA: TGCGCCAGCAGCCAAGAAGGGGAGACAGGGACTGGAAACACCATATATTTT; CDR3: CASSQEGETGTGNTIYF
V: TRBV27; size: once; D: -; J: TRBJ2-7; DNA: TGTGCCAGCAGCGAAACAGTTAATTCCTACGAGCAGTACTTC; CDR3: CASSETVNSYEQYF
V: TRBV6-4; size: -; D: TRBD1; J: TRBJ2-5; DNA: TGTGCCAGCAGTGTAATTCCGACAGGGGGCCTTTCGGAGACCCAGTACTTC; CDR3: CASSVIPTGGLSETQYF
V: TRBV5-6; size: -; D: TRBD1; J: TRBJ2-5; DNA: TGTGCCAGCAGCTTCTGGGGACAGGGGGCGGTTCCAATGGAGACCCAGTACTTC; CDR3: CASSFWGQGAVPMETQYF
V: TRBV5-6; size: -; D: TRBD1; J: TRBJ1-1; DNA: TGTGCCAGCAGCTGGGACAGGGGCTCCACTGAAGCTTTCTTT; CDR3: CASSWDRGSTEAFF
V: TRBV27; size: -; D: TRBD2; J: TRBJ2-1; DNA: TGTGCCAGCACCCTAGCGGGGACTTACAATGAGCAGTTCTTC; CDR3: CASTLAGTYNEQFF
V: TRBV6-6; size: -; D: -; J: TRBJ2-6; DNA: TGTGCCAGCAGCTTGACCCGATCTGGGGCCAACGTCCTGACTTTC; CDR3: CASSLTRSGANVLTF
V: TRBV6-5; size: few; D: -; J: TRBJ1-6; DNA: TGTGCCAGCAGTCACCAGGGGACATCGAGGGGCCTCCACTTT; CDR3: CASSHQGTSRGLHF
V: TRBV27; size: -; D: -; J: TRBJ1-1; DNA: TGTGCCATAGTAGGTAGGTTGCGGGAGCCGGGTACCGTAAGAACGACCCCCCCTGAAGCTTTCTTT; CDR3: CAIVGRLREPGTVRTTPPEAFF
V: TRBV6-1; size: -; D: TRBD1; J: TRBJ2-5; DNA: TGTGCCAGCAGTGAACAGGGGGACAGGGAGGGAGAGACCCAGTACTTC; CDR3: CASSEQGDREGETQYF
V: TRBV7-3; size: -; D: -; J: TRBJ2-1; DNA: TGTGCCAGCAGCTTAGTCCAGGGGACTGAGCAGTTCTTC; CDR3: CASSLVQGTEQFF
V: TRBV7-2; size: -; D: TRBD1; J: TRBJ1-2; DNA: TGTGCCAGCAGCGGCCTCAAACAGGGGGCTATGGGCTACACCTTC; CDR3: CASSGLKQGAMGYTF
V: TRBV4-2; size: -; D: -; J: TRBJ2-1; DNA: TGTGCCAGCAGCCAAGCCGCGGGACTTGACAATGAGCAGTTCTTC; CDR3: CASSQAAGLDNEQFF